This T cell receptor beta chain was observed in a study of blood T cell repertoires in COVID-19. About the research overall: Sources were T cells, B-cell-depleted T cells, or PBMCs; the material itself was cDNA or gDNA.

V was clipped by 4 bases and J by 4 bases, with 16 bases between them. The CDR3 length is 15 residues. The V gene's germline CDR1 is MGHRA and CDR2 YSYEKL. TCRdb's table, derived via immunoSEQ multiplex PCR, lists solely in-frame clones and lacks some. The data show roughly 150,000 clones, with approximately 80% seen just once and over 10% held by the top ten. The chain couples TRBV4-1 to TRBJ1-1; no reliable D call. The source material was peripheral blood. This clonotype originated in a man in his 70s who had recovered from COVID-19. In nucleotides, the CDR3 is TGCGCCAGCAGCCGTACCGGCGGCAGACCCACTGAAGCTTTCTTT. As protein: CASSRTGGRPTEAFF.